The next 2 T cell receptor beta chains were all read from a single sample in a study of OX40 agonist ivuxolimab in advanced cancers. Method: immunoSEQ multiplex PCR; TCRdb's copy keeps in-frame clones and lacks some. The sample contains approximately 100,000 clones, more than 85% of which appear only once. The sample in question was CD4+ or CD8+ T cells sorted from blood, obtained in a trial of the OX40 agonist ivuxolimab. These receptors originate from an adult with an advanced solid tumor such as melanoma, head and neck, liver or kidney cancer.

V is TRBV28 and J is TRBJ1-4, with D unresolved. Germline V gives CDR1 MDHEN, CDR2 SYDVKM. The ends were cut back, 3 bases at V and 8 bases at J, with 13 bases in the middle. CDR3 length: 14 amino acids. The CDR3 is CASSLVKGREKLFF. The CDR3 coding sequence is TGTGCCAGCAGTTTGGTTAAGGGCCGGGAAAAACTGTTTTTT.

The chain links TRBV28 to TRBJ1-2; D unresolved. The V gene lost 1 base and the J gene lost 8 bases, with 14 bases spanning the gap. This CDR3 contains 14 residues. CDR1 and CDR2 from the germline V gene are MDHEN and SYDVKM. CDR3 protein: CASSLLGQSLGYTF. The CDR3 DNA is TGTGCCAGCAGTTTATTAGGGCAATCGTTGGGCTACACCTTC.